This T cell receptor beta chain appears in the sequencing data of a study of blood T cell repertoires in COVID-19. The wider study: There were acute and convalescent COVID-19 samples, and they came from the United States, Italy and Spain. Nucleic acid was either cDNA or gDNA, and it came from T cells, B-cell-depleted T cells, or PBMCs.

In the study's own analysis: It was from reference gene primer amplification that nucleated cell counts were estimated. Repertoires were generated with immunoSEQ multiplex PCR, while TCRdb's copy carries only in-frame clones and drops some. V and J calls and clone size come straight from that table; D and trimming were deduced from the DNA. The table includes about 95,000 clones, under 90% detected once. V was pared by 5 bases and J by 4 bases, with 6 bases of the junction left unmatched. The CDR3 totals 16 residues. Per the germline V gene, CDR1 is KGHDR and CDR2 is SFDVKD. The chain carries TRBV24-1 and TRBJ2-6; 8 bases fit TRBD1. Sequenced input: peripheral blood. The receptor's source is a human donor in a cohort sampled during active COVID-19. DNA for the CDR3: TGTGCCACCAGTGGCACAGGGGGTGCGGGGGCCAACGTCCTGACTTTC. Amino acid sequence: CATSGTGGAGANVLTF.